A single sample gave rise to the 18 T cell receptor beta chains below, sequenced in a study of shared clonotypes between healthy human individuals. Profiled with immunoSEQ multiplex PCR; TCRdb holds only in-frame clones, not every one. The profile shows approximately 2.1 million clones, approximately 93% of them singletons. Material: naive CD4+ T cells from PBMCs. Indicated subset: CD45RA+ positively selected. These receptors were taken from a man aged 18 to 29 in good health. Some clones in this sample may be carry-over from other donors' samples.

The chain's CDR3 is CASSPPPGTGAYTGELFF. The CDR3 region has the DNA TGTGCCAGCTCACCCCCCCCTGGGACAGGGGCCTACACCGGGGAGCTGTTTTTT. The chain employs TRBV18 and TRBJ2-2; 10 bases agree with TRBD1. Germline V gives CDR1 KGHSH, CDR2 LQKENI. The CDR3 length is 18 residues. Trimming at V came to 3 bases and at J to 3 bases, leaving 10 bases not matched to a gene.

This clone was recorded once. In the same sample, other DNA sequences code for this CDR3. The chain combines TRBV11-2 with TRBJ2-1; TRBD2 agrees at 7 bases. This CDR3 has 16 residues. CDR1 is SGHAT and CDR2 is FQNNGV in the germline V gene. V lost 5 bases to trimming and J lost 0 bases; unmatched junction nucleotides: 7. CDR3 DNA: TGTGCCAGCAGCCTCAGGCGGGGGAGCTCCTACAATGAGCAGTTCTTC. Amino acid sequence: CASSLRRGSSYNEQFF.

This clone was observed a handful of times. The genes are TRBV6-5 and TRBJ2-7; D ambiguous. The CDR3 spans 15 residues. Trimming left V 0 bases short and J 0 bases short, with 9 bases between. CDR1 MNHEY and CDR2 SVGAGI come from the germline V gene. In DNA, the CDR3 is TGTGCCAGCAGTTACTCGGGGATGAACTCCTACGAGCAGTACTTC. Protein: CASSYSGMNSYEQYF.

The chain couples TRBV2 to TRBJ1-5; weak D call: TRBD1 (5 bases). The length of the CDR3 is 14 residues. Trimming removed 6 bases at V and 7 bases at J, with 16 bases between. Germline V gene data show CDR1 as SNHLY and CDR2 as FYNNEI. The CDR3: CASREGGTWQPQHF. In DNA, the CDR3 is TGTGCCAGCAGAGAGGGAGGGACCTGGCAGCCCCAGCATTTT.

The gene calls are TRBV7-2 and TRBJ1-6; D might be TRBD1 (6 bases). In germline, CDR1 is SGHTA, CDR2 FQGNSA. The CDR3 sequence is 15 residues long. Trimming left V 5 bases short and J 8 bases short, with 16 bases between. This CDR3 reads CASSPVRGFHSPLHF. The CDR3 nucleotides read TGTGCCAGCAGCCCCGTTAGGGGGTTCCATTCACCCCTCCACTTT. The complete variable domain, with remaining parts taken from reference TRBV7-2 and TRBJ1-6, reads GAGVSQSPSNKVTEKGKDVELRCDPISGHTALYWYRQSLGQGLEFLIYFQGNSAPDKSGLPSDRFSAERTGGSVSTLTIQRTQQEDSAVYLCASSPVRGFHSPLHFGNGTRLTVT.

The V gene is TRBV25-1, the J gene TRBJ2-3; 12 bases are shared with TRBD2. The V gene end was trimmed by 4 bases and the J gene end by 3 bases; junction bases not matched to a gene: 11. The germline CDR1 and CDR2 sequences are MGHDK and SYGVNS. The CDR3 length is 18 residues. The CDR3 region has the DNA TGTGCCAGCAGTGTTTCAGTACTAGCGGGAGGTAGGACAGATACGCAGTATTTT. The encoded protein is CASSVSVLAGGRTDTQYF.

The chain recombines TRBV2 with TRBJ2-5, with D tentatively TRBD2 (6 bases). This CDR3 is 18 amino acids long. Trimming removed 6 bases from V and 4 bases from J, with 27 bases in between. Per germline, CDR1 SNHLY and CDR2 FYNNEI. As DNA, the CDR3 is TGTGCCAGCAGCCTGGAGACGGGGGAGTGGGGTTCGCGAGAGACCCAGTACTTC. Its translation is CASSLETGEWGSRETQYF. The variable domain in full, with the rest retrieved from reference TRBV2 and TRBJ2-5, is EPEVTQTPSHQVTQMGQEVILRCVPISNHLYFYWYRQILGQKVEFLVSFYNNEISEKSEIFDDQFSVERPDGSNFTLKIRSTKLEDSAMYFCASSLETGEWGSRETQYFGPGTRLLVL.

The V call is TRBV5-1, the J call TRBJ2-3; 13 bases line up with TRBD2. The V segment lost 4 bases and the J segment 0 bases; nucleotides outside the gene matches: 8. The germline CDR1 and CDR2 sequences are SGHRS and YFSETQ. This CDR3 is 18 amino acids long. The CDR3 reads CASSTSGTSGASTDTQYF. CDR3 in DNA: TGCGCCAGCAGCACCTCCGGGACTAGCGGGGCCAGCACAGATACGCAGTATTTT.

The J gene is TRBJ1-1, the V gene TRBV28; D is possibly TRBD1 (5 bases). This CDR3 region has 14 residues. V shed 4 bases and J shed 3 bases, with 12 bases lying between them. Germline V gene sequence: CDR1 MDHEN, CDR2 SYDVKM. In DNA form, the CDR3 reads TGTGCCAGCAGTTACGGGGGGTGGGACACTGAAGCTTTCTTT. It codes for CASSYGGWDTEAFF.

The DNA of the CDR3 is TGTGCCAGCAGCTCGCTAGAGGGACAGGGGTTATATGGCTACACCTTC. Protein product: CASSSLEGQGLYGYTF. The chain employs TRBV7-8 and TRBJ1-2, with 10 nucleotides matching TRBD1. Trimming cost V 4 bases and J 5 bases; bases outside gene matches: 10. CDR3 length: 16 amino acids. Germline values: CDR1 SGHVS, CDR2 FQNEAQ. The full variable domain, completed using reference TRBV7-8 and TRBJ1-2, is GAGVSQSPRYKVAKRGQDVALRCDPISGHVSLFWYQQALGQGPEFLTYFQNEAQLDKSGLPSDRFFAERPEGSVSTLKIQRTQQEDSAVYLCASSSLEGQGLYGYTFGSGTRLTVV.

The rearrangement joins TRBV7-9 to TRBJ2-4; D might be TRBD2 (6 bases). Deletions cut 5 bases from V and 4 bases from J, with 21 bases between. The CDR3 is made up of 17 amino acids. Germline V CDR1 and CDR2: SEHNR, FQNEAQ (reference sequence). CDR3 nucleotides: TGTGCCAGCAGCCCCCGGGGGACTTTGGGGGGAAAAAACATTCAGTACTTC. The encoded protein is CASSPRGTLGGKNIQYF. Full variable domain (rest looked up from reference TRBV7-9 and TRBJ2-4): DTGVSQNPRHKITKRGQNVTFRCDPISEHNRLYWYRQTLGQGPEFLTYFQNEAQLEKSRLLSDRFSAERPKGSFSTLEIQRTEQGDSAMYLCASSPRGTLGGKNIQYFGAGTRLSVL.

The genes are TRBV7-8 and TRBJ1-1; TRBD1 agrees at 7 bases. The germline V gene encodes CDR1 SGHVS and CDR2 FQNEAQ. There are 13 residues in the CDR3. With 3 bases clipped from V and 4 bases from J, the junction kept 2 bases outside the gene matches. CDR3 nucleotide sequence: TGTGCCAGCAGCTTGACAGGGCGCACTGAAGCTTTCTTT. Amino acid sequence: CASSLTGRTEAFF. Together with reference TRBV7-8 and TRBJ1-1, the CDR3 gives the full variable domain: GAGVSQSPRYKVAKRGQDVALRCDPISGHVSLFWYQQALGQGPEFLTYFQNEAQLDKSGLPSDRFFAERPEGSVSTLKIQRTQQEDSAVYLCASSLTGRTEAFFGQGTRLTVV.

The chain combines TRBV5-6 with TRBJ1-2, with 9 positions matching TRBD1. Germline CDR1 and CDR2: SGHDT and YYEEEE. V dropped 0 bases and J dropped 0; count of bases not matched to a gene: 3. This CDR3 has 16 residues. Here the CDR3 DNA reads TGTGCCAGCAGCTTGGGGGGGACAGGGACTAACTATGGCTACACCTTC. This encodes CASSLGGTGTNYGYTF.

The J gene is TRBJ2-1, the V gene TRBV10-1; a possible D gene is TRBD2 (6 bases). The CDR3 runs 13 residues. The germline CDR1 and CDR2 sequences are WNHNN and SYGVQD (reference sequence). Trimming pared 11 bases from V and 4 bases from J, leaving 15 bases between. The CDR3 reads CAAAAGPYNEQFF. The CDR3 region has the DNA TGCGCCGCTGCGGCGGGACCTTACAATGAGCAGTTCTTC.

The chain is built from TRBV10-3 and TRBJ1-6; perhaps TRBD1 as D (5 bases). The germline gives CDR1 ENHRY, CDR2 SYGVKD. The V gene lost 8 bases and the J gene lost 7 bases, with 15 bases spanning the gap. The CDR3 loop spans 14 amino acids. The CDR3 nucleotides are TGTGCCATCTCCGGGACCGGTCACAATTCACCCCTCCACTTT. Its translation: CAISGTGHNSPLHF.

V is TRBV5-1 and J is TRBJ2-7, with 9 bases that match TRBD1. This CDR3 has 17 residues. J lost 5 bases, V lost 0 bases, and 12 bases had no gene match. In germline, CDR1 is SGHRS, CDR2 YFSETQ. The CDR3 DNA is TGCGCCAGCAGCTTGGCCCCCGGACAGGGGTCCATAAACGAGCAGTACTTC. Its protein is CASSLAPGQGSINEQYF.

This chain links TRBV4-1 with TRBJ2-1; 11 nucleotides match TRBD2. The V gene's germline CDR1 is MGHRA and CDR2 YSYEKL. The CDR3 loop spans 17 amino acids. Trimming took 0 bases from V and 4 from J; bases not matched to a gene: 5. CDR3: CASSQELAGEKYNEQFF. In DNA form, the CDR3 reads TGCGCCAGCAGCCAAGAACTAGCGGGGGAAAAGTACAATGAGCAGTTCTTC.

CDR3 amino acids: CASSMADARSYEQYF. The CDR3, as DNA: TGTGCCAGCAGCATGGCTGACGCCCGTTCCTACGAGCAGTACTTC. The gene calls are TRBV5-4 and TRBJ2-7, with unresolved D. V dropped 4 bases and J dropped 1 base, with 15 bases sitting between them. The CDR3 is made up of 15 amino acids. CDR1 is SGHNT and CDR2 is YYREEE in the germline V gene (reference sequence).